The present entry profiles one TCR beta chain with its context. Its cognate antigen is unknown. This specimen belongs to a study of T cells expressing NK-cell markers. Study context: It was from sorted CD3+CD56+NKG2C+, CD3+CD56+NKG2C- and CD3+CD56-NKG2C+ T cells that TCR beta repertoires came. Of eight sequenced donors, seven were HCMV-seropositive and one HCMV-seronegative. The study, taken as a whole, reports: Several donors likewise had their CD3+CD56-NKG2C+ fraction led by these clonotypes.

TCRdb re-called the 5' RACE reads and gives one entry per CDR3 protein, without DNA. The sample holds more than 250,000 distinct CDR3 sequences. The receptor's source is a man younger than 35 in good health. Sequenced material: blood T cells: a sorted CD56 or NKG2C T cell subset, CD4+ or CD8+ T cells, or bulk PBMC T cells (not recorded which).

The CDR3 reads CASSPQPTGTGGGGNEQFF. The chain is built from TRBV4-2 and TRBJ2-1; TCRdb's assignment of TRBD1 cannot be checked, as there is no DNA. This CDR3 region has 19 residues. The V gene's germline CDR1 is LGHNA and CDR2 YNFKEQ.